This T cell receptor (beta chain) emerged from a study of CD8 T cells in ankylosing spondylitis. This clonotype came up a few times. The germline CDR1 and CDR2 sequences are SGHDN and FVKESK. The CDR3 consists of 16 residues. V dropped 0 bases and J dropped 0 bases, with 12 bases sitting between them. MiXCR was run by TCRdb on the 5' RACE reads, yielding one entry per CDR3 protein. Here the sample spans approximately 350,000 distinct CDR3 sequences, 20% being singletons. The origin of this receptor is a male donor with ankylosing spondylitis or in good health (not recorded which). The chain uses TRBV14 and TRBJ2-7; unclear D gene. Sequencing was done on a sample of blood, either unsorted or a sorted T cell fraction (not recorded which). CDR3 DNA: TGTGCCAGCAGCCAAGATCAACCACAAAGCTCCTACGAGCAGTACTTC. Amino acids: CASSQDQPQSSYEQYF. Complete variable domain (other parts from reference TRBV14 and TRBJ2-7): EAGVTQFPSHSVIEKGQTVTLRCDPISGHDNLYWYRRVMGKEIKFLLHFVKESKQDESGMPNNRFLAERTGGTYSTLKVQPAELEDSGVYFCASSQDQPQSSYEQYFGPGTRLTVT.